Here is one TCR beta chain with its context. The target antigen is unknown. Starting from genomic DNA, TCR beta CDR3 was amplified through two-round multiplex PCR. Primers specific to each TRBV and TRBJ gene drove first-round PCR. TCRdb reprocessed the multiplex PCR reads via MiXCR and lists one record per CDR3 protein. The repertoire holds 15,000 to 20,000 distinct CDR3 sequences, about 46% seen once, with 32% in the top ten. These data are taken from a study of prognosis after radiotherapy for stage I lung cancer. V lost 7 bases and J lost 0, with 22 bases in between. Germline CDR1 MNHNS, CDR2 SASEGT. CDR3 length: 17 amino acids. Overall study results and limits: Following stereotactic body radiation therapy, patients who went on to develop distant metastases had lower Shannon entropy. There was a fall in unique TCR clone counts after stereotactic body radiation therapy, median 10,088 versus 6,861.

This chain connects TRBV6-1 to TRBJ2-7, with no clear D. The sequenced sample was PBMCs, obtained before or after stereotactic body radiation therapy (not recorded which). This clonotype was obtained from a donor aged 50 or older with non-small cell lung cancer. The CDR3 region has the DNA TGTGCCAGCACTCCCTCCCCAGGTTCCCGTAGCTCCTACGAGCAGTACTTC. Protein sequence: CASTPSPGSRSSYEQYF.